This T cell receptor (beta chain) was sequenced during a study of cytomegalovirus exposure and HLA in healthy donors. On the study more broadly: Earlier results showed roughly 120 million unique TCR beta sequences derived from 150 million to 200 million T cells.

The germline V gene has CDR1 SGHTA and CDR2 FQGNSA. There are 14 residues in the CDR3. V lost 4 bases, J lost 1 base, and 10 bases lay in between. The PCR was carried out with 60 Vbeta primers and 13 Jbeta primers. Libraries were prepared by immunoSEQ multiplex PCR; TCRdb keeps only in-frame clonotypes and omits some of them. This sample has tens of thousands of clones, with 10% found just once. This rearrangement joins TRBV7-2 to TRBJ1-1; D is perhaps TRBD1 (6 bases). The sample consisted of PBMCs. The TCR sequence derives from a man in his 60s in good health and CMV-seropositive. The CDR3 nucleotides read TGTGCCAGCAGCTACAGGGAGAGGAACACTGAAGCTTTCTTT. Its protein is CASSYRERNTEAFF.